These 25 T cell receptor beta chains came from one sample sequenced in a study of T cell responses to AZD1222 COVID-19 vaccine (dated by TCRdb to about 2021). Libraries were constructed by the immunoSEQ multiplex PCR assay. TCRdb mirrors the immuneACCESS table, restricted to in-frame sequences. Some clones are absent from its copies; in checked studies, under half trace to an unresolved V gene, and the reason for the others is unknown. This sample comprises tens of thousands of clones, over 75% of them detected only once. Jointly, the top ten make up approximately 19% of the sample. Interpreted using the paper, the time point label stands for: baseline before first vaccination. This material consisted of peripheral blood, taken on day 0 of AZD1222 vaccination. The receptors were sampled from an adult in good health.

CDR3 DNA sequence: TGTGCCAGCAGTTCCCGGGACAGGGTTTTCCGCGAGCAGTACTTC. Protein sequence: CASSSRDRVFREQYF. J is TRBJ2-7 and V is TRBV6-5, with 9 bases fitting TRBD1. The CDR3 is made up of 15 amino acids. Germline V CDR1 and CDR2: MNHEY, SVGAGI. J lost 6 bases, V lost 4 bases, and 10 bases had no gene match.

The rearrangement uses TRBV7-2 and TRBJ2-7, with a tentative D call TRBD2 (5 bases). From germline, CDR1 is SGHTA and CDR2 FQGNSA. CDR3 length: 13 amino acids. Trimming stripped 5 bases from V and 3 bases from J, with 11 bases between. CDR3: CASSPEGHYEQYF. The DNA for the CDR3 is TGTGCCAGCAGCCCAGAGGGCCACTACGAGCAGTACTTC.

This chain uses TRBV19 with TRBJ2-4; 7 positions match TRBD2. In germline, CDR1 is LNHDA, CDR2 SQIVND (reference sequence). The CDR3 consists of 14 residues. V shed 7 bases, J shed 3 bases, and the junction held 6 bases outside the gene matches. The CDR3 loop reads CASTPSGDKNIQYF. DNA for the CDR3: TGTGCCAGTACCCCAAGCGGGGACAAAAACATTCAGTACTTC.

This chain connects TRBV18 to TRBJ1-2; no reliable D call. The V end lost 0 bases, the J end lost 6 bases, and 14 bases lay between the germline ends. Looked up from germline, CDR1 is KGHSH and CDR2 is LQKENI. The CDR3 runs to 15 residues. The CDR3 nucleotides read TGTGCCAGCTCACCACCGTGGACGATGAATGATGGCTACACCTTC. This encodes CASSPPWTMNDGYTF. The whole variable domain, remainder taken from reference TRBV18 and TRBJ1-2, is NAGVMQNPRHLVRRRGQEARLRCSPMKGHSHVYWYRQLPEEGLKFMVYLQKENIIDESGMPKERFSAEFPKEGPSILRIQQVVRGDSAAYFCASSPPWTMNDGYTFGSGTRLTVV.

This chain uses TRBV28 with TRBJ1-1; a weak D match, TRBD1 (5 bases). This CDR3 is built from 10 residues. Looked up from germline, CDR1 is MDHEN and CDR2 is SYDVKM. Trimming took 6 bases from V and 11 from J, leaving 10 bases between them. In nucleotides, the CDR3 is TGTGCCAGCAGGCGGGGGAACGCTTTCTTT. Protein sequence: CASRRGNAFF.

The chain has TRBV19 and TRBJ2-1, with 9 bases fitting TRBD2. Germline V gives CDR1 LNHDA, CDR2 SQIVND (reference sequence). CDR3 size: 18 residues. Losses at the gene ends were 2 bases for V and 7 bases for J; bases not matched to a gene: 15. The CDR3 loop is CASSITASGAPVLNEQFF. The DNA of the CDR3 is TGTGCCAGTAGTATAACAGCTAGCGGGGCTCCCGTCTTAAATGAGCAGTTCTTC.

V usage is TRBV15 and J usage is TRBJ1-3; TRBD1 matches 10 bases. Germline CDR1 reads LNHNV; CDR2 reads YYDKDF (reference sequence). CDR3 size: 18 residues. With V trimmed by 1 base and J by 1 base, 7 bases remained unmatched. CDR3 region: CATSRGGTGEVSGNTIYF. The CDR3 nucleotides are TGTGCCACCAGCAGAGGTGGGACAGGGGAAGTATCTGGAAACACCATATATTTT.

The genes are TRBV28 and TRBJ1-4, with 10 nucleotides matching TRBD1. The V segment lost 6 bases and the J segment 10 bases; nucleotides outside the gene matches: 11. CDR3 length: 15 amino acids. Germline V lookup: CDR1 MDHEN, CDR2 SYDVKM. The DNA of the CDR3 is TGTGCCAGCAGATTGCACGGGACAGGGGTCGGAAAACTGTTTTTT. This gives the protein CASRLHGTGVGKLFF.

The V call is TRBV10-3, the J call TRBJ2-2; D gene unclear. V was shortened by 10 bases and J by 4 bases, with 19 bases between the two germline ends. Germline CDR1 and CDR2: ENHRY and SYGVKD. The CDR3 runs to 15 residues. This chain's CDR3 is CATASATSGTGELFF. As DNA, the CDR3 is TGTGCCACCGCCTCCGCGACTTCGGGCACCGGGGAGCTGTTTTTT.

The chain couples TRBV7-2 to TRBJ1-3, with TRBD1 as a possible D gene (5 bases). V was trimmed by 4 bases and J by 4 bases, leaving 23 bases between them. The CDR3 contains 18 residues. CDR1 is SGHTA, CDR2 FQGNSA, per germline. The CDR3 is CASSSPPGVGLLGNTIYF. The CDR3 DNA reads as TGTGCCAGCAGCTCCCCCCCGGGGGTAGGACTCTTAGGAAACACCATATATTTT. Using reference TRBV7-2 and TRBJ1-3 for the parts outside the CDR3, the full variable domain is GAGVSQSPSNKVTEKGKDVELRCDPISGHTALYWYRQSLGQGLEFLIYFQGNSAPDKSGLPSDRFSAERTGGSVSTLTIQRTQQEDSAVYLCASSSPPGVGLLGNTIYFGEGSWLTVV.

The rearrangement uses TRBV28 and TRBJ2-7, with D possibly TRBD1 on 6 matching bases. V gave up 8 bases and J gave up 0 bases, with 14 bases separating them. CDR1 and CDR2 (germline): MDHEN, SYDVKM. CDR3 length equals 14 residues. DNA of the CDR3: TGTGCCAGCCAGGGACACCGGAGCTCCTACGAGCAGTACTTC. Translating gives CASQGHRSSYEQYF. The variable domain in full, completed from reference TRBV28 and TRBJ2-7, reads DVKVTQSSRYLVKRTGEKVFLECVQDMDHENMFWYRQDPGLGLRLIYFSYDVKMKEKGDIPEGYSVSREKKERFSLILESASTNQTSMYLCASQGHRSSYEQYFGPGTRLTVT.

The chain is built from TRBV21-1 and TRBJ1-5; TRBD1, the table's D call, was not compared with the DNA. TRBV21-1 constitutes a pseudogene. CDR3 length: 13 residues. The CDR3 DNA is TGTGCCACCCCGTGGACAGGGGGACAGCCCCAGCATTTT. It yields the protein CATPWTGGQPQHF.

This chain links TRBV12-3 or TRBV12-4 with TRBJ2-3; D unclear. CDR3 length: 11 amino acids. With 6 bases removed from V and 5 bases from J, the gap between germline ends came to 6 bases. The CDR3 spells CASSPKDTQYF. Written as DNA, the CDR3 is TGTGCCAGCAGCCCCAAAGATACGCAGTATTTT.

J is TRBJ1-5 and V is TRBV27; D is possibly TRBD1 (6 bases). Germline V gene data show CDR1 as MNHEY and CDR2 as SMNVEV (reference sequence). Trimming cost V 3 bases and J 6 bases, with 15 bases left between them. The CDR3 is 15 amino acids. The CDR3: CASSFTGPIGQPQHF. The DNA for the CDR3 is TGTGCCAGCAGTTTCACAGGGCCTATCGGTCAGCCCCAGCATTTT.

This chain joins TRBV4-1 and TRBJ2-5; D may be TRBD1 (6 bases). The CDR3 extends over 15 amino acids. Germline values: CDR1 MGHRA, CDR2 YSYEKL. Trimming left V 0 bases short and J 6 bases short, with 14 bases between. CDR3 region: CASSQDLQGSQTQYF. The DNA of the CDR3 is TGCGCCAGCAGCCAAGACCTCCAGGGGAGTCAGACCCAGTACTTC.

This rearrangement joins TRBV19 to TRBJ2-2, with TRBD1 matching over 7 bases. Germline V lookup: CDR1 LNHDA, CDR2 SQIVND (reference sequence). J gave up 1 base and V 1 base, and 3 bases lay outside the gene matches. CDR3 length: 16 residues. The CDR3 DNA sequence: TGTGCCAGTAGTATAGGGACAGGCTTGAACACCGGGGAGCTGTTTTTT. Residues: CASSIGTGLNTGELFF.

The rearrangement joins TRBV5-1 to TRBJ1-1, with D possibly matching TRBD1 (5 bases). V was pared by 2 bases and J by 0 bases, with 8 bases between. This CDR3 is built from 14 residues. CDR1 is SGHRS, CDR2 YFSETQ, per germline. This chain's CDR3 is CASSLQVLNTEAFF. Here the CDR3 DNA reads TGCGCCAGCAGCTTACAGGTTTTGAACACTGAAGCTTTCTTT. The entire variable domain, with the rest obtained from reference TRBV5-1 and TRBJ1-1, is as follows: KAGVTQTPRYLIKTRGQQVTLSCSPISGHRSVSWYQQTPGQGLQFLFEYFSETQRNKGNFPGRFSGRQFSNSRSEMNVSTLELGDSALYLCASSLQVLNTEAFFGQGTRLTVV.

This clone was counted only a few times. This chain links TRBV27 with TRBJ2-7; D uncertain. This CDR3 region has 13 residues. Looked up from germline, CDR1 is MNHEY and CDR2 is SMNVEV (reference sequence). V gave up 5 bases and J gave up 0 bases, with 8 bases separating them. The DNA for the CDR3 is TGTGCCAGCAGTAAGGAGTTCTCCTACGAGCAGTACTTC. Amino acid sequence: CASSKEFSYEQYF.

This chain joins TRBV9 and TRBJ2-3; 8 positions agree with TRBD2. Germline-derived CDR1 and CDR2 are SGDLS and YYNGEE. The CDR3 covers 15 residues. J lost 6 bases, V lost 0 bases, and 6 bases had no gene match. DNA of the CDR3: TGTGCCAGCAGCGTAGTTGCGGGGGGAAGCGATACGCAGTATTTT. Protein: CASSVVAGGSDTQYF. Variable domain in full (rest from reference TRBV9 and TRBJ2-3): DSGVTQTPKHLITATGQRVTLRCSPRSGDLSVYWYQQSLDQGLQFLIQYYNGEERAKGNILERFSAQQFPDLHSELNLSSLELGDSALYFCASSVVAGGSDTQYFGPGTRLTVL.

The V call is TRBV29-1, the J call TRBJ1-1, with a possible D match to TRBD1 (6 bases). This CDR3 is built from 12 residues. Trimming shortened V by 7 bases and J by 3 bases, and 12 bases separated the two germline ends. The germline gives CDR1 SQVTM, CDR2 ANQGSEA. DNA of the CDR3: TGCAGCGCCTTTACAGGGTACACTGAAGCTTTCTTT. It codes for CSAFTGYTEAFF. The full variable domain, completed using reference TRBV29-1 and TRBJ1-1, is SAVISQKPSRDICQRGTSLTIQCQVDSQVTMMFWYRQQPGQSLTLIATANQGSEATYESGFVIDKFPISRPNLTFSTLTVSNMSPEDSSIYLCSAFTGYTEAFFGQGTRLTVV.

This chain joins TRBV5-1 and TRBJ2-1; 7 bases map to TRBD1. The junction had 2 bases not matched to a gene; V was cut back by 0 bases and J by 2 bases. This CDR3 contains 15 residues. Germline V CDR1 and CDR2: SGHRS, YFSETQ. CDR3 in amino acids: CASSLEGAPYNEQFF. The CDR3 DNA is TGCGCCAGCAGCTTGGAGGGGGCCCCCTACAATGAGCAGTTCTTC.

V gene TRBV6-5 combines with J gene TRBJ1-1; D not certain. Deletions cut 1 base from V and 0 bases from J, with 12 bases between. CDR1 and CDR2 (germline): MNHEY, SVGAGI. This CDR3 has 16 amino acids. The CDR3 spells CASSYFGTDMNTEAFF. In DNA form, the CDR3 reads TGTGCCAGCAGTTACTTCGGAACAGATATGAACACTGAAGCTTTCTTT.

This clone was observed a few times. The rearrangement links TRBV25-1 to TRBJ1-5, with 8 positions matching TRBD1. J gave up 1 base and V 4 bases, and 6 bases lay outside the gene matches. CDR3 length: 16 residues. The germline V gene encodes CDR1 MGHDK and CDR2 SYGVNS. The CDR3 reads CASSAATGVSNQPQHF. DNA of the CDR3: TGTGCCAGCAGTGCCGCGACAGGGGTGAGCAATCAGCCCCAGCATTTT.

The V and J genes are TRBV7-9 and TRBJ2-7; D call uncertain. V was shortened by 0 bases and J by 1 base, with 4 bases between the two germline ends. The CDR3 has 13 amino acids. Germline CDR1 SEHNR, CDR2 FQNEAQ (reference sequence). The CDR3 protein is CASSLAVSYEQYF. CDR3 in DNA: TGTGCCAGCAGCTTAGCCGTGTCCTACGAGCAGTACTTC. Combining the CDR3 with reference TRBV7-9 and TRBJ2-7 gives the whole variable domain DTGVSQNPRHKITKRGQNVTFRCDPISEHNRLYWYRQTLGQGPEFLTYFQNEAQLEKSRLLSDRFSAERPKGSFSTLEIQRTEQGDSAMYLCASSLAVSYEQYFGPGTRLTVT.

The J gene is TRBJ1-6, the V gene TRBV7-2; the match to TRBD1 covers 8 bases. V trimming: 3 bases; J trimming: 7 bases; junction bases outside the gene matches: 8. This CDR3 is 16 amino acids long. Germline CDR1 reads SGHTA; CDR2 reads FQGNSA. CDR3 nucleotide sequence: TGTGCCAGCAGCTTGAGAAGGACAGGGACAAATTCACCCCTCCACTTT. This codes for CASSLRRTGTNSPLHF.